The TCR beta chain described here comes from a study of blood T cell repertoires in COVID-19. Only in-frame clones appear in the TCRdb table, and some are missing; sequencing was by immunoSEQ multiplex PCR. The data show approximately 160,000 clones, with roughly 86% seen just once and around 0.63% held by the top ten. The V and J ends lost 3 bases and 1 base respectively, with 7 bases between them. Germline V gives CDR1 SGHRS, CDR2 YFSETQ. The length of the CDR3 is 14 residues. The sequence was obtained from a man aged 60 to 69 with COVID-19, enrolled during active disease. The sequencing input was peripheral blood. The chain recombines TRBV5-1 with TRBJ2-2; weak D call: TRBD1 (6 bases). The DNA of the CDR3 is TGCGCCAGCAGCTCGGGACAGAACACCGGGGAGCTGTTTTTT. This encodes CASSSGQNTGELFF. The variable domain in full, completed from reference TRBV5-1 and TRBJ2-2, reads KAGVTQTPRYLIKTRGQQVTLSCSPISGHRSVSWYQQTPGQGLQFLFEYFSETQRNKGNFPGRFSGRQFSNSRSEMNVSTLELGDSALYLCASSSGQNTGELFFGEGSRLTVL.